The rows below give T cell receptor beta chains drawn from one sample of a study of regulatory T cells in long-lasting Graves disease. One entry per CDR3 protein results from TCRdb running MiXCR on the multiplex PCR reads. The profile shows roughly 400,000 distinct CDR3 sequences, about 15% of them singletons. The same sample was also used in a study of T cells in Graves' hyperthyroidism and ophthalmopathy.

The sequencing used peripheral blood mononuclear cells (PBMCs), collected at new diagnosis, from a patient treated with antithyroid drugs. The receptor set was obtained from a woman in her late teens or twenties with Graves disease. Each CDR3 is given with its conserved first and last residue. The D gene is left open where the match is weak. The listing skips clone size in some rows; elsewhere it reads once, few, many or a size class.

v_gene: TRBV6-1; j_gene: TRBJ2-5; abundance: NA; d_gene: NA; CDR3aa: CASSENPYGETQYF; CDR3nt: TGTGCCAGCAGTGAAAACCCCTATGGGGAGACCCAGTACTTC
v_gene: TRBV28; j_gene: TRBJ1-1; abundance: NA; d_gene: NA; CDR3aa: CASNGQRNTEVFF; CDR3nt: TGTGCCAGCAATGGACAGAGAAACACTGAAGTTTTCTTT
v_gene: TRBV25-1; j_gene: TRBJ2-1; abundance: NA; d_gene: TRBD2; CDR3aa: CASSDSGRGLNEQFF; CDR3nt: TGTGCCAGCAGTGATAGCGGGAGGGGCCTGAATGAGCAGTTCTTC
v_gene: TRBV9; j_gene: TRBJ1-2; abundance: many; d_gene: NA; CDR3aa: CASSVVSGSDGYTF; CDR3nt: TGTGCCAGCAGCGTAGTATCAGGGTCGGATGGCTACACCTTC
v_gene: TRBV28; j_gene: TRBJ1-4; abundance: few; d_gene: NA; CDR3aa: CASSSQGLGTTNEKLFF; CDR3nt: TGTGCCAGCAGTTCTCAGGGTTTGGGGACAACTAATGAAAAACTGTTTTTT
v_gene: TRBV7-2; j_gene: TRBJ2-3; abundance: many; d_gene: NA; CDR3aa: CASSLQRDPRRTDTQYF; CDR3nt: TGTGCCAGCAGCCTCCAGCGCGACCCCCGTCGCACAGATACGCAGTATTTT
v_gene: TRBV2; j_gene: TRBJ1-5; abundance: many; d_gene: NA; CDR3aa: CASSSFDSDGNQPQHF; CDR3nt: TGTGCCAGCTCAAGCTTCGATTCGGACGGCAATCAGCCCCAGCATTTT
v_gene: TRBV28; j_gene: TRBJ1-2; abundance: NA; d_gene: NA; CDR3aa: CASSNPGRHYGYTF; CDR3nt: TGTGCCAGCAGTAATCCGGGACGGCACTATGGCTACACCTTC
v_gene: TRBV20-1; j_gene: TRBJ2-2; abundance: NA; d_gene: NA; CDR3aa: CSGQEGVTGELFF; CDR3nt: TGCAGTGGACAGGAGGGAGTAACCGGGGAGCTGTTTTTT
v_gene: TRBV12-3/TRBV12-4; j_gene: TRBJ1-2; abundance: few; d_gene: NA; CDR3aa: CASRPLDADYGYTF; CDR3nt: TGTGCCAGCAGGCCTTTGGACGCGGACTATGGCTACACCTTC
v_gene: TRBV24-1; j_gene: TRBJ1-3; abundance: many; d_gene: TRBD1; CDR3aa: CATSDSRTGTGNTIYF; CDR3nt: TGTGCCACCAGTGATTCCCGGACAGGGACGGGAAACACCATATATTTT
v_gene: TRBV5-1; j_gene: TRBJ2-2; abundance: few; d_gene: TRBD2; CDR3aa: CASSPLAGNAGELFF; CDR3nt: TGCGCCAGCAGCCCACTAGCGGGAAACGCCGGGGAGCTGTTTTTT
v_gene: TRBV6-2/TRBV6-3; j_gene: TRBJ2-2; abundance: NA; d_gene: NA; CDR3aa: CASSFRDFVTGELFF; CDR3nt: TGTGCCAGCAGTTTCCGGGATTTTGTCACCGGGGAGCTGTTTTTT
v_gene: TRBV18; j_gene: TRBJ2-3; abundance: many; d_gene: NA; CDR3aa: CASSPPSRAADTQYF; CDR3nt: TGTGCCAGCTCACCACCGAGTCGGGCAGCAGATACGCAGTATTTT
v_gene: TRBV18; j_gene: TRBJ2-2; abundance: few; d_gene: NA; CDR3aa: CASSRDGTGELFF; CDR3nt: TGTGCCAGCTCACGGGACGGCACCGGGGAGCTGTTTTTT
v_gene: TRBV7-9; j_gene: TRBJ2-7; abundance: many; d_gene: NA; CDR3aa: CASSFGAAIIYEQYF; CDR3nt: TGTGCCAGCAGCTTTGGGGCAGCGATAATCTACGAGCAGTACTTC
v_gene: TRBV10-3; j_gene: TRBJ2-1; abundance: few; d_gene: NA; CDR3aa: CAISDRVGEQFF; CDR3nt: TGTGCCATCAGTGACAGGGTTGGAGAGCAGTTCTTC
v_gene: TRBV7-9; j_gene: TRBJ2-7; abundance: many; d_gene: TRBD1; CDR3aa: CASRQTGGEQYF; CDR3nt: TGTGCCAGCAGGCAGACAGGGGGCGAGCAGTACTTC
v_gene: TRBV30; j_gene: TRBJ2-2; abundance: NA; d_gene: TRBD2; CDR3aa: CAWSLREGTGELFF; CDR3nt: TGTGCCTGGAGTTTGCGGGAGGGCACCGGGGAGCTGTTTTTT
v_gene: TRBV5-8; j_gene: TRBJ2-2; abundance: many; d_gene: TRBD1; CDR3aa: CASSWGQRVGELFF; CDR3nt: TGTGCCAGCAGCTGGGGACAGAGAGTCGGGGAGCTGTTTTTT
v_gene: TRBV6-5; j_gene: TRBJ2-7; abundance: few; d_gene: TRBD2; CDR3aa: CASSYSSGRAFEQYF; CDR3nt: TGTGCCAGCAGTTACTCTAGCGGGAGGGCCTTCGAGCAGTACTTC
v_gene: TRBV6-1; j_gene: TRBJ2-3; abundance: many; d_gene: NA; CDR3aa: CASNTGTVTSTDTQYF; CDR3nt: TGTGCCAGCAATACCGGGACGGTGACTAGCACAGATACGCAGTATTTT
v_gene: TRBV7-9; j_gene: TRBJ2-1; abundance: few; d_gene: NA; CDR3aa: CASSLPGSSDAHINEQFF; CDR3nt: TGTGCCAGCAGCCTCCCGGGCTCTAGCGATGCCCACATCAATGAGCAGTTCTTC
v_gene: TRBV7-6; j_gene: TRBJ2-5; abundance: few; d_gene: TRBD2; CDR3aa: CASSSSGPQETQYF; CDR3nt: TGTGCCAGCAGCTCTAGCGGGCCCCAAGAGACCCAGTACTTC
v_gene: TRBV4-3; j_gene: TRBJ1-1; abundance: NA; d_gene: NA; CDR3aa: CASSGGYGVTEAFF; CDR3nt: TGCGCCAGCAGCGGAGGGTACGGGGTAACTGAAGCTTTCTTT
v_gene: TRBV18; j_gene: TRBJ2-2; abundance: many; d_gene: NA; CDR3aa: CASSDTGELFF; CDR3nt: TGTGCCAGCAGTGACACCGGGGAGCTGTTTTTT
v_gene: TRBV30; j_gene: TRBJ1-6; abundance: few; d_gene: NA; CDR3aa: CAWSVHNTNREQPRGSPLHF; CDR3nt: TGTGCCTGGAGTGTCCATAATACAAACAGAGAACAGCCAAGGGGTTCACCCCTCCACTTT
v_gene: TRBV7-2; j_gene: TRBJ2-7; abundance: NA; d_gene: NA; CDR3aa: CASAQTRGGEQYF; CDR3nt: TGTGCCAGCGCCCAAACCCGAGGGGGCGAGCAGTACTTC
v_gene: TRBV6-1; j_gene: TRBJ2-5; abundance: many; d_gene: NA; CDR3aa: CASSEGVGKETQYF; CDR3nt: TGTGCCAGCAGTGAAGGCGTCGGGAAAGAGACCCAGTACTTC
v_gene: TRBV7-2; j_gene: TRBJ1-5; abundance: NA; d_gene: NA; CDR3aa: CASSPSSGAQPQHF; CDR3nt: TGTGCCAGCAGCCCGAGCTCCGGGGCTCAGCCCCAGCATTTT
v_gene: TRBV3-1; j_gene: TRBJ2-5; abundance: NA; d_gene: NA; CDR3aa: CASSQEQAPRTNEQYF; CDR3nt: TGTGCCAGCAGCCAAGAACAAGCACCTAGGACTAATGAGCAGTACTTC
v_gene: TRBV7-9; j_gene: TRBJ2-2; abundance: NA; d_gene: TRBD2; CDR3aa: CVTSGRPHTGELFF; CDR3nt: TGTGTCACTAGCGGGAGGCCTCACACCGGGGAGCTGTTTTTT
v_gene: TRBV5-5; j_gene: TRBJ2-5; abundance: many; d_gene: NA; CDR3aa: CASSLVPGRGYQETQYF; CDR3nt: TGTGCCAGCAGCTTGGTTCCGGGAAGGGGGTACCAAGAGACCCAGTACTTC
v_gene: TRBV6-2/TRBV6-3; j_gene: TRBJ1-1; abundance: NA; d_gene: NA; CDR3aa: CASSYRAMGNTEAFF; CDR3nt: TGTGCCAGCAGTTACCGGGCCATGGGTAACACTGAAGCTTTCTTT
v_gene: TRBV28; j_gene: TRBJ2-1; abundance: many; d_gene: TRBD2; CDR3aa: CASSLAGGSQFF; CDR3nt: TGTGCCAGCAGTTTAGCGGGAGGGTCGCAGTTCTTC
v_gene: TRBV7-2; j_gene: TRBJ2-3; abundance: many; d_gene: NA; CDR3aa: CASSLEDADTQYF; CDR3nt: TGTGCCAGCAGCTTAGAGGACGCAGATACGCAGTATTTT
v_gene: TRBV6-1; j_gene: TRBJ2-7; abundance: many; d_gene: NA; CDR3aa: CASRVGAWGSYEQYF; CDR3nt: TGTGCCAGCAGAGTCGGGGCTTGGGGCTCCTACGAGCAGTACTTC
v_gene: TRBV28; j_gene: TRBJ2-1; abundance: NA; d_gene: TRBD2; CDR3aa: CASSSIAGVSYNEQFF; CDR3nt: TGTGCCAGCAGCTCTATAGCGGGAGTGTCATACAATGAGCAGTTCTTC
v_gene: TRBV7-2; j_gene: TRBJ2-5; abundance: many; d_gene: NA; CDR3aa: CASSPVVETQYF; CDR3nt: TGTGCCAGCAGCCCCGTAGTGGAGACCCAGTACTTC
v_gene: TRBV5-5; j_gene: TRBJ1-1; abundance: many; d_gene: TRBD1; CDR3aa: CASRGQGYTEAFF; CDR3nt: TGTGCCAGCAGAGGACAGGGATACACTGAAGCTTTCTTT
v_gene: TRBV29-1; j_gene: TRBJ2-2; abundance: NA; d_gene: NA; CDR3aa: CSATGTNTGELFF; CDR3nt: TGCAGCGCAACCGGGACGAACACCGGGGAGCTGTTTTTT
v_gene: TRBV5-4; j_gene: TRBJ2-7; abundance: NA; d_gene: NA; CDR3aa: CASSLSGRTGNEQYF; CDR3nt: TGTGCCAGCAGCTTGTCTGGCCGAACTGGGAACGAGCAGTACTTC
v_gene: TRBV15; j_gene: TRBJ2-1; abundance: NA; d_gene: NA; CDR3aa: CATSTSLGASEETYYSRTYEQFF; CDR3nt: TGTGCCACCAGCACCTCACTGGGGGCTAGCGAGGAGACCTACTATTCCCGAACCTACGAGCAGTTCTTC
v_gene: TRBV6-1; j_gene: TRBJ1-1; abundance: many; d_gene: NA; CDR3aa: CASRRDEGTEAFF; CDR3nt: TGTGCCAGCAGACGGGACGAGGGCACTGAAGCTTTCTTT
v_gene: TRBV19; j_gene: TRBJ1-5; abundance: many; d_gene: NA; CDR3aa: CASNQQGGNQPQHF; CDR3nt: TGTGCCAGTAACCAACAGGGTGGCAATCAGCCCCAGCATTTT
v_gene: TRBV12-3/TRBV12-4; j_gene: TRBJ2-5; abundance: many; d_gene: TRBD1; CDR3aa: CASSLEQGALETQYF; CDR3nt: TGTGCCAGCAGTTTAGAACAGGGGGCTTTGGAGACCCAGTACTTC
v_gene: TRBV2; j_gene: TRBJ2-5; abundance: many; d_gene: NA; CDR3aa: CASSSPGSETQYF; CDR3nt: TGTGCCAGCAGTAGCCCAGGCAGCGAGACCCAGTACTTC
v_gene: TRBV7-9; j_gene: TRBJ2-7; abundance: few; d_gene: NA; CDR3aa: CASSLEAGTLQDEQYF; CDR3nt: TGTGCCAGCAGCTTAGAGGCGGGCACACTTCAGGACGAGCAGTACTTC
v_gene: TRBV28; j_gene: TRBJ1-5; abundance: many; d_gene: TRBD1; CDR3aa: CASSLYGRGGNQPQHF; CDR3nt: TGTGCCAGCAGTTTATACGGCAGGGGGGGCAATCAGCCCCAGCATTTT
v_gene: TRBV20-1; j_gene: TRBJ2-7; abundance: many; d_gene: NA; CDR3aa: CSARKAGFEQYF; CDR3nt: TGCAGTGCTAGAAAGGCAGGGTTCGAGCAGTACTTC
v_gene: TRBV9; j_gene: TRBJ2-6; abundance: few; d_gene: NA; CDR3aa: CASSASTGANVLTF; CDR3nt: TGTGCCAGCAGCGCCTCAACTGGGGCCAACGTCCTGACTTTC
v_gene: TRBV7-8; j_gene: TRBJ2-5; abundance: few; d_gene: NA; CDR3aa: CASSSRTRRETQYF; CDR3nt: TGTGCCAGCAGCTCCCGGACGAGGAGAGAGACCCAGTACTTC
v_gene: TRBV10-3; j_gene: TRBJ2-2; abundance: few; d_gene: TRBD2; CDR3aa: CAISESRGLAGEQNTGELFF; CDR3nt: TGTGCCATCAGTGAGTCGAGGGGTCTAGCGGGAGAGCAGAACACCGGGGAGCTGTTTTTT
v_gene: TRBV3-1; j_gene: TRBJ2-7; abundance: NA; d_gene: TRBD2; CDR3aa: CASSQVTSGSYEQYF; CDR3nt: TGTGCCAGCAGCCAAGTTACTAGCGGGAGTTACGAGCAGTACTTC
v_gene: TRBV28; j_gene: TRBJ1-5; abundance: NA; d_gene: NA; CDR3aa: CASSTGENNQPQHF; CDR3nt: TGTGCCAGCAGTACAGGAGAGAACAATCAGCCCCAGCATTTT
v_gene: TRBV6-5; j_gene: TRBJ2-7; abundance: many; d_gene: NA; CDR3aa: CASSYGSPGAEQYF; CDR3nt: TGTGCCAGCAGTTACGGCTCTCCGGGGGCCGAGCAGTACTTC
v_gene: TRBV6-1; j_gene: TRBJ2-2; abundance: NA; d_gene: NA; CDR3aa: CASTLKTPRGANTGELFF; CDR3nt: TGTGCCAGCACATTGAAGACCCCCCGGGGTGCTAACACCGGGGAGCTGTTTTTT
v_gene: TRBV30; j_gene: TRBJ1-5; abundance: few; d_gene: NA; CDR3aa: CAWSVNSNQPQHF; CDR3nt: TGTGCCTGGAGTGTTAATAGCAATCAGCCCCAGCATTTT
v_gene: TRBV28; j_gene: TRBJ1-5; abundance: few; d_gene: TRBD1; CDR3aa: CASRPGGQVSNQPQHF; CDR3nt: TGTGCCAGCAGACCAGGCGGACAGGTTAGCAATCAGCCCCAGCATTTT
v_gene: TRBV29-1; j_gene: TRBJ2-2; abundance: many; d_gene: NA; CDR3aa: CSVLGWGSMGELFF; CDR3nt: TGCAGCGTTTTGGGATGGGGCTCAATGGGGGAGCTGTTTTTT